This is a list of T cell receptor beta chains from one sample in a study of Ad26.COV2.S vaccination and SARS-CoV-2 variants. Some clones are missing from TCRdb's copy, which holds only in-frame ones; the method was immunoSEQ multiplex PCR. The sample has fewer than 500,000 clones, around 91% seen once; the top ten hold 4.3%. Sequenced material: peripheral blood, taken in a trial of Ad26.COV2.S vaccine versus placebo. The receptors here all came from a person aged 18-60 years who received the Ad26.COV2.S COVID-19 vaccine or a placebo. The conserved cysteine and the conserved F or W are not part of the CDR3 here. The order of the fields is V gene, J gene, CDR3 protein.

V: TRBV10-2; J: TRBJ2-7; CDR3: ASSEYSSPEQY
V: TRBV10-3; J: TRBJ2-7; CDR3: AISDSRSGYEQY
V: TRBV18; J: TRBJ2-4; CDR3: ASSPPPHLAKNIQY
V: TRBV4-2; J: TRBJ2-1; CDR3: ASSQDLGLAGVPRPHEQF
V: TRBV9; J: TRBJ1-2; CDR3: ASSVSPRATDGYT
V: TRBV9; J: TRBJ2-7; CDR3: ASSPSPGLVYEQY
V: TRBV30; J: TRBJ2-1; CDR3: AWSQDRSTYNEQF
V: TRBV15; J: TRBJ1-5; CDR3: ATSRTGSDQPQH
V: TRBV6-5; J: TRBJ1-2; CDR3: ASSTGQFNYGYT
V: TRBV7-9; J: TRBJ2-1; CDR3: ASMGQASNNEQF
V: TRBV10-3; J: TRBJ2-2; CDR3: AISESGRGDTGELF
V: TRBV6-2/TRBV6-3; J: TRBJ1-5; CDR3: ASSRGPLQGQPQH
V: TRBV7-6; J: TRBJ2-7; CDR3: ASSLVSGLAGVQNYEQY
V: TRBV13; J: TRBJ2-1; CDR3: ASSYGLAGGYNEQF
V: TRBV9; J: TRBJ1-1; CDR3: ASSVVGAPTEAF
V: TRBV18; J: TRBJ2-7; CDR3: ASSPESRSSYEQY
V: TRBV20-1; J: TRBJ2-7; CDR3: TSGWQYEQY
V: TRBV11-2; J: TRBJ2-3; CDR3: ASSLDVLTGGRTDTQY
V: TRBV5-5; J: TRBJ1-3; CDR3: ASSLALGFGNTIY
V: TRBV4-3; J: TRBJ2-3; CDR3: ASSTRQTDTQY
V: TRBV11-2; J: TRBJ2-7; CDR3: ASSLSLGHEQY
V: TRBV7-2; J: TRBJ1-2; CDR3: ASSVSTGGGGSYT
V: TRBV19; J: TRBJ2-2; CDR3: ASKGGQGRFAGELF
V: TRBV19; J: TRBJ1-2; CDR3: ASSMESGYGYT
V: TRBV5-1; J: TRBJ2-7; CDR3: ASSLLGPPGYEQY
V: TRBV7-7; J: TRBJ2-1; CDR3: ASSLGRASNEQF
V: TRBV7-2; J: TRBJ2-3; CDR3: ASSLAAAPTDTQY
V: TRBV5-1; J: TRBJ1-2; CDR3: ASSLEISRGGGYT
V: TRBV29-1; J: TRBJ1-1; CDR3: SVEGGQNTEAF
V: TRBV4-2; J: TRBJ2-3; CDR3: ASSQDPTSVDTQY
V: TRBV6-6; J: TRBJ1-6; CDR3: ASSYRGQGDSPLH
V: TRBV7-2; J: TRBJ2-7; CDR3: ASSYRGGSYEQY
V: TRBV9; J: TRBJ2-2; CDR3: ASRPGGGFGELF
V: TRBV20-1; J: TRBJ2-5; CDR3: SAGVGTQY
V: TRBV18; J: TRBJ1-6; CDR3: ASSPLVNSPLH
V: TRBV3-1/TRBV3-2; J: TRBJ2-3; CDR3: ASSQGPGTPADTQY
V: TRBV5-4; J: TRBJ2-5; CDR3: ASSPGAGGQETQY
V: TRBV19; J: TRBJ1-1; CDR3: ASSIREGQKAF
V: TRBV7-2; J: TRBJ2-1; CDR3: ASSLEPLSSYNEQF
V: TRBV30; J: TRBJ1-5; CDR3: AWSVKGQGWGWPQH
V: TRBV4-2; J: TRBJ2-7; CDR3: ASSHRTGSSYEQY
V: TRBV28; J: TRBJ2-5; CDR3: ASSLGRQGLETQY
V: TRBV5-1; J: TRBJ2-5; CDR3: ASRSGGTSGSETQY
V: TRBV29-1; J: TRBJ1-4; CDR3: SVTDNEKLF
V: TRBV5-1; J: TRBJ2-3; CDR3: ASSARLAGVLTDTQY
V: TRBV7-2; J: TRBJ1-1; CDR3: ASSLEVNTEAF
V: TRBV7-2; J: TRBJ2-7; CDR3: ASSLTPLGGYEQY
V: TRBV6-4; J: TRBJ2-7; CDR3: ASSDSSRGRLVYEQY
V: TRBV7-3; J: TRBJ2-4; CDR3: ASSSGLAGKDDIQY
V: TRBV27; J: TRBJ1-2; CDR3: ASSFGGYYGYT
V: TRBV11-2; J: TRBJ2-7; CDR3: ASSLNTYYEQY
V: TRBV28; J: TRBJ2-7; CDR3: ASSFRPLRTSGRLSHEQY
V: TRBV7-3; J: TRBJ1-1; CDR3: ASSLRGRTEAF
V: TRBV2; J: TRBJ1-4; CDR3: ASSGRQEKLF
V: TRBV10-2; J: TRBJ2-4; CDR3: ASSEQGLAKNIQY
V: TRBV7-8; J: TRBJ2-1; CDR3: ASSSSQLFYRYNEQF
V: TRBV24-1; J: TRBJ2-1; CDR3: ATSDAVVTSYNEQF
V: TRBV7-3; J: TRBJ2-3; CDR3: ASTKGLAGDDTQY